This is a list of T cell receptor beta chains from one sample in a study of OX40 agonist ivuxolimab in advanced cancers. Repertoires were generated with immunoSEQ multiplex PCR, while TCRdb's copy carries only in-frame clones and drops some. Of roughly 77,000 clones detected, approximately 89% appear once; the ten largest clones hold approximately 2.3%. This specimen consisted of CD4+ or CD8+ T cells sorted from blood, obtained in a trial of the OX40 agonist ivuxolimab. The receptors originated from an adult with an advanced solid tumor such as melanoma, head and neck, liver or kidney cancer. CDR3s include the opening cysteine and the closing phenylalanine or tryptophan. Fields, in order: J gene, clone size, CDR3 length, V gene, D gene, CDR3 DNA, CDR3 protein. The D gene is left open where the match is weak. The size of a clone is reported for some rows only, either as once, few or many, or as a class for expanded clones.

j_call: TRBJ1-6
clone_size: -
cdr3_length: 15
v_call: TRBV6-1
d_call: -
cdr3_nt: TGTGCCAGCAGACGGGGGGGGGCCCTCGCTACACCCCTCCACTTT
cdr3_aa: CASRRGGALATPLHF

j_call: TRBJ2-1
clone_size: -
cdr3_length: 15
v_call: TRBV7-3
d_call: TRBD1
cdr3_nt: TGTGCCAGTGGGGAGCGGACAGGGGGCTACAATGAGCAGTTCTTC
cdr3_aa: CASGERTGGYNEQFF

j_call: TRBJ1-4
clone_size: -
cdr3_length: 12
v_call: TRBV28
d_call: -
cdr3_nt: TGTGCCAGCAGAGGCGGGAATGAAAAACTGTTTTTT
cdr3_aa: CASRGGNEKLFF

j_call: TRBJ1-2
clone_size: -
cdr3_length: 17
v_call: TRBV28
d_call: TRBD1
cdr3_nt: TGTGCCAGCAGTCCAACTCCCACCGGGACAGGGGACTATGGCTACACCTTC
cdr3_aa: CASSPTPTGTGDYGYTF

j_call: TRBJ1-1
clone_size: -
cdr3_length: 11
v_call: TRBV30
d_call: -
cdr3_nt: TGTGCCTGGAGGAGAGGGACTGAAGCTTTCTTT
cdr3_aa: CAWRRGTEAFF

j_call: TRBJ2-5
clone_size: once
cdr3_length: 13
v_call: TRBV7-6
d_call: -
cdr3_nt: TGTGCCAGCAGCTTAGCCGGGAGAGAGACCCAGTACTTC
cdr3_aa: CASSLAGRETQYF

j_call: TRBJ2-1
clone_size: -
cdr3_length: 15
v_call: TRBV5-1
d_call: TRBD1
cdr3_nt: TGCGCCAGCAGCTTGATGGGACAGGGCAACAATGAGCAGTTCTTC
cdr3_aa: CASSLMGQGNNEQFF

j_call: TRBJ1-1
clone_size: -
cdr3_length: 12
v_call: TRBV30
d_call: -
cdr3_nt: TGTGCCTGGAGTGTACCCACGGTCGCGGCTTTCTTT
cdr3_aa: CAWSVPTVAAFF

j_call: TRBJ1-2
clone_size: few
cdr3_length: 13
v_call: TRBV5-1
d_call: -
cdr3_nt: TGCGCCAGCAGCTTTGACAGTAACTATGGCTACACCTTC
cdr3_aa: CASSFDSNYGYTF

j_call: TRBJ2-3
clone_size: -
cdr3_length: 14
v_call: TRBV5-1
d_call: TRBD1
cdr3_nt: TGCGCCAGCAGCGCCTGGACAGGGCCAGATACGCAGTATTTT
cdr3_aa: CASSAWTGPDTQYF

j_call: TRBJ2-7
clone_size: once
cdr3_length: 11
v_call: TRBV29-1
d_call: -
cdr3_nt: TGCAGCGTCACACAGAGCTACGAGCAGTACTTC
cdr3_aa: CSVTQSYEQYF

j_call: TRBJ2-7
clone_size: -
cdr3_length: 13
v_call: TRBV2
d_call: -
cdr3_nt: TGTGCCAGCAGTGTAAAGGGTGGGCACGAGCAGTACTTC
cdr3_aa: CASSVKGGHEQYF

j_call: TRBJ2-6
clone_size: -
cdr3_length: 16
v_call: TRBV9
d_call: -
cdr3_nt: TGTGCCAGCAGCGTAGCAACGGGTACTGGGGCCAACGTCCTGACTTTC
cdr3_aa: CASSVATGTGANVLTF

j_call: TRBJ2-5
clone_size: -
cdr3_length: 11
v_call: TRBV29-1
d_call: -
cdr3_nt: TGCAGCGTTGGCGTGCGGGAGACCCAGTACTTC
cdr3_aa: CSVGVRETQYF

j_call: TRBJ1-5
clone_size: -
cdr3_length: 17
v_call: TRBV6-4
d_call: TRBD1
cdr3_nt: TGTGCCAACTTACCGGGACAGTATCGCCGCGGCAATCAGCCCCAGCATTTT
cdr3_aa: CANLPGQYRRGNQPQHF

j_call: TRBJ2-1
clone_size: -
cdr3_length: 12
v_call: TRBV18
d_call: -
cdr3_nt: TGTGCCAGCTCACCACAAGAGGAGGAGCAGTTCTTC
cdr3_aa: CASSPQEEEQFF